The 20 T cell receptor beta chains below all came from one sample that was sequenced in a study of human T cells and chemical hapten exposure. One entry per CDR3 protein results from TCRdb running MiXCR on the RACE reads. The sample consists of some 190,000 distinct CDR3 sequences, approximately 20% of them appearing once. Sample time point: patch test 1, 2 weeks after DPC sensitization. Specified treatment: therapeutic diphenylcyclopropenone sensitization with weekly scalp DPC. Sample: whole blood, taken in connection with sensitization to the hapten diphenylcyclopropenone (DPC). The receptors were gathered from a woman aged 45-59 years with alopecia areata. Some clones in this sample may be carry-over from other donors' samples.

The genes are TRBV5-1 and TRBJ1-4, with a tentative D call TRBD1 (5 bases). Looked up from germline, CDR1 is SGHRS and CDR2 is YFSETQ. This CDR3 region has 15 residues. V lost 0 bases and J lost 8, with 14 bases in between. In nucleotides, the CDR3 is TGCGCCAGCAGCTTGGTCTCGACAGAAGGGGAAAAACTGTTTTTT. It yields the protein CASSLVSTEGEKLFF.

This chain connects TRBV20-1 to TRBJ1-4; D ambiguous. The germline V and J ends were trimmed by 4 bases and 1 base, with 10 bases remaining between them. Per germline, CDR1 DFQATT and CDR2 SNEGSKA (reference sequence). This CDR3 has 14 residues. The CDR3 protein is CSATDGITNEKLFF. CDR3 sequence (DNA): TGCAGTGCTACTGATGGTATAACTAATGAAAAACTGTTTTTT.

The rearrangement joins TRBV3-1 to TRBJ1-6; 7 nucleotides agree with TRBD1. The ends lost 2 bases at V and 7 bases at J; junction bases unmatched: 5. The CDR3 length is 15 residues. The germline gives CDR1 LGHDT, CDR2 YNNKEL (reference sequence). The CDR3 is CASSQSSGQNSPLHF. CDR3 nucleotide sequence: TGTGCCAGCAGCCAATCATCGGGACAGAATTCACCCCTCCACTTT.

This rearrangement joins TRBV7-2 to TRBJ2-1, with TRBD2 matching over 7 bases. Trimming cost V 4 bases and J 4 bases; bases outside gene matches: 4. CDR3 length equals 14 residues. The germline CDR1 and CDR2 sequences are SGHTA and FQGNSA. CDR3: CASSWDYLYNEQFF. The CDR3, as DNA: TGTGCCAGCAGCTGGGACTACTTATACAATGAGCAGTTCTTC.

The chain couples TRBV5-1 to TRBJ1-1; no clear D gene. Germline V lookup: CDR1 SGHRS, CDR2 YFSETQ. The CDR3 length is 14 residues. V was clipped by 0 bases and J by 1 base, with 7 bases between them. CDR3 sequence (DNA): TGCGCCAGCAGCTTGGGAGCCAAGAACACTGAAGCTTTCTTT. This sequence encodes CASSLGAKNTEAFF.

This clonotype was counted ten times or more. This sequence joins TRBV9 and TRBJ1-1; D remains ambiguous. The CDR3 loop spans 15 amino acids. Between the trimmed V and J ends, which lost 1 base and 5 bases, there was a span of 15 bases. Germline CDR1 is SGDLS and CDR2 is YYNGEE. CDR3 in DNA: TGTGCCAGCAGCGTATCAGTGAGTCCGACGACTGAAGCTTTCTTT. Translating gives CASSVSVSPTTEAFF.

This sequence joins TRBV20-1 and TRBJ2-1; D unresolved. Looked up from germline, CDR1 is DFQATT and CDR2 is SNEGSKA (reference sequence). Trimming removed 5 bases from V and 2 bases from J, with 16 bases in between. The CDR3 loop spans 15 amino acids. CDR3 region: CSAPKPSETYNEQFF. CDR3 coding DNA: TGCAGTGCTCCAAAACCGAGCGAGACCTACAATGAGCAGTTCTTC.

The chain recombines TRBV27 with TRBJ2-5; 7 positions match TRBD1. Trimming took 5 bases from V and 3 from J; bases not matched to a gene: 6. Germline loops: CDR1 MNHEY, CDR2 SMNVEV (reference sequence). CDR3 size: 14 residues. The CDR3 DNA follows: TGTGCCAGCAGTCCAGCCGGGACAGAAGAGACCCAGTACTTC. It codes for CASSPAGTEETQYF.

This clonotype was counted a few times. V gene TRBV6-5 combines with J gene TRBJ2-3; TRBD2 matches at 8 bases. The germline V gene encodes CDR1 MNHEY and CDR2 SVGAGI. This CDR3 region has 16 residues. J lost 5 bases, V lost 5 bases, and 12 bases had no gene match. CDR3 region: CASSALGLGEEDTQYF. CDR3 bases: TGTGCCAGCAGTGCCCTGGGACTAGGGGAAGAAGATACGCAGTATTTT.

This clonotype was seen a few times. This sequence joins TRBV20-1 and TRBJ1-5, with D uncertain. The CDR3 covers 14 residues. V lost 3 bases to trimming and J lost 4 bases, with 13 bases between them. Germline V gene sequence: CDR1 DFQATT, CDR2 SNEGSKA (reference sequence). CDR3 loop: CSASGQSQNQPQHF. For the CDR3, the DNA is TGCAGTGCTAGCGGGCAGAGCCAAAATCAGCCCCAGCATTTT.

This chain joins TRBV18 and TRBJ1-1; TRBD1 matches at 9 bases. This CDR3 is built from 15 residues. Trimming took 5 bases from V and 3 from J; bases not matched to a gene: 7. Germline V CDR1 and CDR2: KGHSH, LQKENI. In DNA form, the CDR3 reads TGTGCCAGCTCAGGAGACAGGGGGAAGGACACTGAAGCTTTCTTT. Its protein product is CASSGDRGKDTEAFF.

This clonotype was detected only a few times. This chain joins TRBV15 and TRBJ2-7, with 11 bases that match TRBD2. Per the germline V gene, CDR1 is LNHNV and CDR2 is YYDKDF (reference sequence). The CDR3 contains 15 residues. V lost 1 base and J lost 3; bases outside the gene matches: 2. In DNA form, the CDR3 reads TGTGCCACCAGCAGAGCTAGCGGGAGGAACTACGAGCAGTACTTC. This codes for CATSRASGRNYEQYF.

This clonotype was seen only a few times. The gene calls are TRBV12-3 or TRBV12-4 and TRBJ1-5; D not certain. Trimming cost V 7 bases and J 0 bases, with 10 bases left between them. The CDR3 is 14 amino acids. The CDR3 reads CASTGPNSNQPQHF. The DNA for the CDR3 is TGTGCCAGCACCGGACCGAATAGCAATCAGCCCCAGCATTTT.

The chain employs TRBV20-1 and TRBJ2-5, with 8 bases fitting TRBD2. Trimming cost V 8 bases and J 4 bases; bases outside gene matches: 3. This CDR3 is 11 amino acids long. In germline, CDR1 is DFQATT, CDR2 SNEGSKA (reference sequence). CDR3 protein: CSTLAGETQYF. The CDR3 region has the DNA TGCAGTACGCTAGCGGGAGAGACCCAGTACTTC.

This clonotype was detected only a few times. The chain links TRBV7-9 to TRBJ1-1, with a possible D match to TRBD1 (6 bases). V was cut by 3 bases and J by 1 base, with 12 bases left in between. CDR3 length: 15 amino acids. Germline V gene lookup returns CDR1 SEHNR and CDR2 FQNEAQ (reference sequence). This chain's CDR3 is CASSLLAGANTEAFF. In DNA, the CDR3 is TGTGCCAGCAGCTTGTTGGCAGGGGCGAACACTGAAGCTTTCTTT.

The chain combines TRBV20-1 with TRBJ2-4; the D call may be TRBD1 or TRBD2 (5 bases each). The CDR3 spans 11 residues. The V gene's germline CDR1 is DFQATT and CDR2 SNEGSKA (reference sequence). DNA for the CDR3: TGCAGCCCCGAGAGGGGAAACATTCAGTACTTC. It codes for CSPERGNIQYF.

This clonotype was seen more than once but under ten times. The genes are TRBV5-1 and TRBJ2-2; maybe TRBD2 (5 bases). Looked up from germline, CDR1 is SGHRS and CDR2 is YFSETQ. Trimming removed 6 bases from V and 2 bases from J, with 11 bases in between. CDR3 length equals 14 residues. The CDR3 DNA reads TGCGCCAGCAACCCAGCGGTAAACACCGGGGAGCTGTTTTTT. Amino acid sequence: CASNPAVNTGELFF.

J is TRBJ2-7 and V is TRBV2; D is unclear. Germline CDR1 is SNHLY and CDR2 is FYNNEI. CDR3 length equals 12 residues. The V and J ends lost 7 bases and 1 base respectively, with 8 bases between them. The CDR3 is CASMGPSYEQYF. CDR3 nucleotides: TGTGCCAGCATGGGTCCTTCCTACGAGCAGTACTTC. The variable domain in full, with the rest retrieved from reference TRBV2 and TRBJ2-7, is EPEVTQTPSHQVTQMGQEVILRCVPISNHLYFYWYRQILGQKVEFLVSFYNNEISEKSEIFDDQFSVERPDGSNFTLKIRSTKLEDSAMYFCASMGPSYEQYFGPGTRLTVT.

J is TRBJ2-1 and V is TRBV5-1; D is possibly TRBD2 (6 bases). Trimming stripped 1 base from V and 2 bases from J, with 10 bases between. The CDR3 length is 15 residues. Germline CDR1 reads SGHRS; CDR2 reads YFSETQ. In DNA, the CDR3 is TGCGCCAGCAGCTTGACGGGACTCGCCTACAATGAGCAGTTCTTC. Its translation: CASSLTGLAYNEQFF. The full variable domain, rest sourced from reference TRBV5-1 and TRBJ2-1, is KAGVTQTPRYLIKTRGQQVTLSCSPISGHRSVSWYQQTPGQGLQFLFEYFSETQRNKGNFPGRFSGRQFSNSRSEMNVSTLELGDSALYLCASSLTGLAYNEQFFGPGTRLTVL.

The V and J genes are TRBV20-1 and TRBJ2-7; D gene uncertain. The V end was cut by 4 bases, the J end by 7 bases, with 14 bases between. The CDR3 is made up of 12 amino acids. From germline, CDR1 is DFQATT and CDR2 SNEGSKA (reference sequence). The CDR3 DNA follows: TGCAGTGCTAAAGGACGGATAGGGGAGCAGTACTTC. It codes for CSAKGRIGEQYF.